Only one count was recorded for the clone carrying this T cell receptor beta chain. Antigen specificity is unknown. This specimen comes from a study of cytomegalovirus exposure and HLA in healthy donors. Notes on the study in general: The authors confirmed in vitro that a few CMV-associated chains were specific for CMV antigens. Both high specificity and high sensitivity reportedly marked the classifier's diagnosis of cytomegalovirus status. The TCR clusters that emerged in the first cohort tended, a later analysis found, to co-occur in the roughly 120 validation repertoires.

The V and J ends lost 0 bases and 3 bases respectively, with 18 bases between them. This CDR3 comprises 18 residues. CDR1 and CDR2 (germline): MRHNA, SNTAGT. Sequencing was performed with immunoSEQ multiplex PCR; in TCRdb, only in-frame clones are kept and a portion is missing. Among some 130,000 clones listed, 82% were seen once. The sample taken for sequencing was PBMCs. The J gene is TRBJ2-1, the V gene TRBV6-4, with D perhaps matching TRBD1 (6 bases). The TCR originated in a man aged 30-40 years in good health and CMV-seropositive. The DNA for the CDR3 is TGTGCCAGCAGTGACTCGATTCAGGGGTCCAACAACTACAATGAGCAGTTCTTC. It yields the protein CASSDSIQGSNNYNEQFF.